Presented here are 27 T cell receptor beta chains from one specimen sequenced in a study of T cells in Graves' hyperthyroidism and ophthalmopathy. Template material for amplifying TCR beta CDR3 regions consisted of RNA transcripts. HTBI primers were used for first-round RT-PCR of the TCR CDR3. TCRdb re-called the multiplex PCR reads through MiXCR, storing one row per CDR3 protein. The table has hundreds of thousands of distinct CDR3 sequences, approximately 15% seen once. The sample comprised blood. The receptors come from a man aged 18 to 30 with Graves' ophthalmopathy.

Points on this clonotype: A much larger clone lies one base from this, so it may be a read error. The CDR3 bases are TGTGCCAGCAGCTTCTCTATGGCATTTATGCATGAGCAGTACTTC. It codes for CASSFSMAFMHEQYF. The rearrangement links TRBV7-9 to TRBJ2-7; D is ambiguous. CDR1 and CDR2 from the germline V gene are SEHNR and FQNEAQ (reference sequence). V lost 3 bases and J lost 7, with 19 bases in between. The CDR3 runs 15 residues.

In its sample, this clonotype was seen many times. In DNA, the CDR3 is TGTGCCAGCAGTTTTTCTGAGACCCACGAGCAGTACTTC. Encoded protein: CASSFSETHEQYF. This chain connects TRBV6-1 to TRBJ2-7; D unclear. Trimming took off 5 bases at V and 5 bases at J, with 13 bases between the two ends. The germline gives CDR1 MNHNS, CDR2 SASEGT. CDR3 length: 13 residues.

This clonotype was observed at least ten times. J is TRBJ1-5 and V is TRBV3-1, with D maybe TRBD1 (5 bases). The CDR3 is 12 residues long. V was shortened by 4 bases and J by 10 bases, with 11 bases between the two germline ends. CDR1 is LGHDT and CDR2 is YNNKEL in the germline V gene (reference sequence). The CDR3 DNA follows: TGTGCCAGCAGCCGAGACCAGGGACCCCAGCATTTT. It encodes CASSRDQGPQHF. The variable domain in full, with the rest retrieved from reference TRBV3-1 and TRBJ1-5, is DTAVSQTPKYLVTQMGNDKSIKCEQNLGHDTMYWYKQDSKKFLKIMFSYNNKELIINETVPNRFSPKSPDKAHLNLHINSLELGDSAVYFCASSRDQGPQHFGDGTRLSIL.

This clonotype came up many times. The J gene is TRBJ1-6, the V gene TRBV11-2, with no clear D. Trimming left V 4 bases short and J 10 bases short, with 14 bases between. The CDR3 spans 14 residues. Germline CDR1 is SGHAT and CDR2 is FQNNGV. CDR3: CASSYDIWNSPLHF. CDR3 nucleotide sequence: TGTGCCAGCAGCTATGACATATGGAACTCACCCCTCCACTTT.

In this sample, this clonotype turned up many times. This chain uses TRBV20-1 with TRBJ1-1; D is uncertain. The germline CDR1 and CDR2 sequences are DFQATT and SNEGSKA (reference sequence). Trimming left V 5 bases short and J 3 bases short, with 10 bases between. There are 12 residues in the CDR3. The CDR3 protein is CSAAHGDTEAFF. The CDR3 DNA follows: TGCAGTGCTGCTCATGGGGACACTGAAGCTTTCTTT.

This clonotype occurred once. This chain links TRBV29-1 with TRBJ1-2; D is ambiguous. The CDR3 has 12 amino acids. From germline, CDR1 is SQVTM and CDR2 ANQGSEA. The V and J ends lost 5 bases and 11 bases respectively, with 18 bases between them. CDR3 residues: CSVIAGSPIYTF. The DNA for the CDR3 is TGCAGCGTTATTGCCGGGAGCCCAATTTACACCTTC. Full variable domain (remainder filled in from reference TRBV29-1 and TRBJ1-2): SAVISQKPSRDICQRGTSLTIQCQVDSQVTMMFWYRQQPGQSLTLIATANQGSEATYESGFVIDKFPISRPNLTFSTLTVSNMSPEDSSIYLCSVIAGSPIYTFGSGTRLTVV.

This clonotype occurred many times. V usage is TRBV7-9 and J usage is TRBJ2-5, with 8 nucleotides matching TRBD2. This CDR3 is built from 15 residues. With 5 bases clipped from V and 6 bases from J, the junction kept 11 bases outside the gene matches. Germline CDR1 and CDR2: SEHNR and FQNEAQ (reference sequence). Here the CDR3 reads CASSPSGGPRKTQYF. CDR3 bases: TGTGCCAGCAGCCCATCGGGAGGGCCCAGGAAGACCCAGTACTTC.

The rearrangement uses TRBV29-1 and TRBJ2-3, with D possibly matching TRBD1 (5 bases). The germline V gene encodes CDR1 SQVTM and CDR2 ANQGSEA. V dropped 4 bases and J dropped 0 bases, with 11 bases sitting between them. This CDR3 comprises 14 residues. This chain's CDR3 is CSVAQGTSTDTQYF. The CDR3 bases are TGCAGCGTTGCTCAGGGAACTAGCACAGATACGCAGTATTTT.

In this sample, this clonotype turned up many times. The chain has TRBV18 and TRBJ1-1; tentatively, D is TRBD1 (6 bases). CDR3 length: 14 residues. V was trimmed by 5 bases and J by 6 bases, leaving 16 bases between them. CDR1 and CDR2 from the germline V gene are KGHSH and LQKENI. In DNA form, the CDR3 reads TGTGCCAGCTCATTACAGGGAATCGGCGCTGAAGCTTTCTTT. Its translation: CASSLQGIGAEAFF.

The CDR3 loop is CASSRRGAWAQPQHF. CDR3 bases: TGTGCCAGCAGTCGGCGGGGGGCCTGGGCTCAGCCCCAGCATTTT. This chain joins TRBV27 and TRBJ1-5, with D possibly TRBD1 on 6 matching bases. Trimming pared 5 bases from V and 6 bases from J, leaving 17 bases between. Germline CDR1 is MNHEY and CDR2 is SMNVEV (reference sequence). The CDR3 runs to 15 residues.

This clonotype was recorded a few times. One junction end does not reproduce the germline sequence, and a read error may be involved. This chain links TRBV15 with TRBJ2-5, with 13 bases aligning to TRBD2. The CDR3 is 15 amino acids. From germline, CDR1 is LNHNV and CDR2 YYDKDF (reference sequence). The CDR3 region has the DNA TGTGCCACCAGCAGAGAGGGACTAGCGGGGAACCGTCTCCACTTC. Its translation: CATSREGLAGNRLHF. Looking up the rest from reference TRBV15 and TRBJ2-5 gives the full variable domain: DAMVIQNPRYQVTQFGKPVTLSCSQTLNHNVMYWYQQKSSQAPKLLFHYYDKDFNNEADTPDNFQSRRPNTSFCFLDIRSPGLGDTAMYLCATSREGLAGNRLHFGPGTRLLVL.

This clonotype appeared once. The gene calls are TRBV18 and TRBJ2-3; 14 positions match TRBD2. CDR1 is KGHSH and CDR2 is LQKENI in the germline V gene. The CDR3 sequence is 15 residues long. Germline trimming cut 6 bases from V and 6 bases from J; bases unmatched to any gene: 5. CDR3 DNA: TGTGCCAGCTCGGGGACTAGCGGGAGTGGCGATACGCAGTATTTT. Its protein product is CASSGTSGSGDTQYF. Variable domain in full (rest from reference TRBV18 and TRBJ2-3): NAGVMQNPRHLVRRRGQEARLRCSPMKGHSHVYWYRQLPEEGLKFMVYLQKENIIDESGMPKERFSAEFPKEGPSILRIQQVVRGDSAAYFCASSGTSGSGDTQYFGPGTRLTVL.

This clonotype has a handful of counts. This chain uses TRBV6-1 with TRBJ1-3, with D hard to call. Germline-derived CDR1 and CDR2 are MNHNS and SASEGT. The CDR3 is 15 residues long. Trimming took 6 bases from V and 0 from J, leaving 12 bases between them. The CDR3 protein is CASRRDYLSGNTIYF. DNA for the CDR3: TGTGCCAGCAGGAGAGACTATCTCTCTGGAAACACCATATATTTT.

This clonotype was recorded many times. The chain combines TRBV20-1 with TRBJ1-2, with 7 bases lining up with TRBD1. Trimming cost V 1 base and J 4 bases; bases outside gene matches: 15. CDR3 length equals 17 residues. CDR1 is DFQATT, CDR2 SNEGSKA, per germline (reference sequence). The CDR3 here is CSARGGTKGQVGYGYTF. The CDR3 DNA reads TGCAGTGCTAGAGGAGGTACAAAAGGACAGGTGGGCTATGGCTACACCTTC.

This clonotype showed up many times. The genes are TRBV18 and TRBJ1-4; D call uncertain. This CDR3 is 14 amino acids long. Germline loops: CDR1 KGHSH, CDR2 LQKENI. Trimming took 1 base from V and 3 from J, leaving 6 bases between them. Written as DNA, the CDR3 is TGTGCCAGCTCACCACTATTCGCTAATGAAAAACTGTTTTTT. It yields the protein CASSPLFANEKLFF.

This sequence joins TRBV6-2 or TRBV6-3 and TRBJ2-1; D is unresolved. Germline CDR1 is MNHEY and CDR2 is SVGEGT. Trimming cost V 0 bases and J 10 bases, with 13 bases left between them. The CDR3 covers 14 residues. The CDR3 region has the DNA TGTGCCAGCAGTTACTCCCCGGACGAGGCCGAGCAGTTCTTC. This codes for CASSYSPDEAEQFF.

The J gene is TRBJ1-5, the V gene TRBV18; D is undetermined. Germline values: CDR1 KGHSH, CDR2 LQKENI. V lost 3 bases and J 1 base, leaving 10 bases between the germline ends. The CDR3 consists of 15 residues. The CDR3 DNA sequence: TGTGCCAGCTCACCTCAATCGGGGAGCAATCAGCCCCAGCATTTT. Protein: CASSPQSGSNQPQHF.

This clonotype was seen repeatedly, ten times or more. The rearrangement links TRBV20-1 to TRBJ2-4, with 7 bases identical to TRBD1. The germline V gene has CDR1 DFQATT and CDR2 SNEGSKA (reference sequence). CDR3 length: 15 residues. V was clipped by 6 bases and J by 2 bases; unmatched bases: 10. The CDR3 loop is CSATPGQRTKNIQYF. For the CDR3, the DNA is TGCAGTGCGACCCCGGGACAGAGAACCAAAAACATTCAGTACTTC.

This clonotype was counted only a few times. The chain employs TRBV10-3 and TRBJ1-1; unclear D gene. Trimming removed 3 bases at V and 7 bases at J, with 12 bases between. Germline assignment: CDR1 ENHRY and CDR2 SYGVKD. The CDR3 is made up of 13 amino acids. This CDR3 is CAISEGHYSEAFF. In DNA form, the CDR3 reads TGTGCCATCAGTGAAGGCCATTACAGTGAAGCTTTCTTT.

A word on this clonotype: Since a much larger clone is just one base distant, this may be a read error. The chain is built from TRBV5-1 and TRBJ2-1; 11 bases map to TRBD2. The J call may be incorrect, as the DNA end agrees better with TRBJ2-7. CDR1 and CDR2 (germline): SGHRS, YFSETQ. The CDR3 covers 14 residues. DNA for the CDR3: TGCGCCAGCAGAATAGCGGGAGGGTCCGATGAGCAGTACTTC. Protein sequence: CASRIAGGSDEQYF.

This chain joins TRBV7-9 and TRBJ2-7; D remains ambiguous. This CDR3 spans 13 amino acids. V was pared by 4 bases and J by 4 bases, with 11 bases between. Germline V CDR1 and CDR2: SEHNR, FQNEAQ (reference sequence). CDR3 sequence (DNA): TGTGCCAGCAGCTCCACGACTGGGTACGAGCAGTACTTC. Protein sequence: CASSSTTGYEQYF.

This chain uses TRBV11-3 with TRBJ2-3; 8 bases map to TRBD2. This CDR3 is built from 16 residues. Per germline, CDR1 SGHNT and CDR2 YENEEA. After removal of 3 bases from V and 13 bases from J, the junction contained 18 bases not matched to a gene. CDR3: CASSLATSGTLRTKYF. The CDR3 nucleotides are TGTGCCAGCAGCTTGGCCACTAGCGGAACCTTACGCACGAAGTATTTT.

This clonotype was picked up many times. The rearrangement uses TRBV19 and TRBJ1-5; D remains ambiguous. Trimming cost V 3 bases and J 7 bases, with 10 bases left between them. This CDR3 spans 13 amino acids. Germline CDR1 is LNHDA and CDR2 is SQIVND (reference sequence). The CDR3 reads CASSIGSGQPQHF. CDR3 coding DNA: TGTGCCAGTAGTATCGGGTCAGGCCAGCCCCAGCATTTT.

The J gene is TRBJ1-3, the V gene TRBV24-1; TRBD1 is a possible D gene (5 bases). Trimming took 5 bases from V and 0 from J, leaving 10 bases between them. Germline V gene sequence: CDR1 KGHDR, CDR2 SFDVKD. CDR3 length: 15 residues. CDR3 amino acids: CATSASGDSGNTIYF. The CDR3 DNA sequence: TGTGCCACCAGTGCCTCGGGGGACTCTGGAAACACCATATATTTT.

This clonotype appeared a single time. The chain recombines TRBV24-1 with TRBJ2-2, with no clear D. The germline V and J ends were trimmed by 4 bases and 9 bases, with 8 bases remaining between them. The germline V gene encodes CDR1 KGHDR and CDR2 SFDVKD. This CDR3 comprises 12 residues. CDR3 in DNA: TGTGCCACCAGTGACGCCGACCGGGAGCTGTTTTTT. As protein: CATSDADRELFF.

This clonotype was found a few times. The chain is built from TRBV12-3 or TRBV12-4 and TRBJ1-3; D remains ambiguous. V was clipped by 7 bases and J by 0 bases, with 10 bases between them. The CDR3 runs to 14 residues. The CDR3 protein is CASIWAFSGNTIYF. In DNA, the CDR3 is TGTGCCAGCATCTGGGCCTTCTCTGGAAACACCATATATTTT.

In its sample, this clonotype was seen a few times. This chain joins TRBV5-8 and TRBJ2-3, with D unresolved. Germline lookup yields CDR1 SGHTS and CDR2 YDEGEE. The CDR3 runs 9 residues. V was trimmed by 10 bases and J by 6 bases, leaving 6 bases between them. The DNA of the CDR3 is TGTGCCGGCGAGGATACGCAGTATTTT. Amino acids: CAGEDTQYF.